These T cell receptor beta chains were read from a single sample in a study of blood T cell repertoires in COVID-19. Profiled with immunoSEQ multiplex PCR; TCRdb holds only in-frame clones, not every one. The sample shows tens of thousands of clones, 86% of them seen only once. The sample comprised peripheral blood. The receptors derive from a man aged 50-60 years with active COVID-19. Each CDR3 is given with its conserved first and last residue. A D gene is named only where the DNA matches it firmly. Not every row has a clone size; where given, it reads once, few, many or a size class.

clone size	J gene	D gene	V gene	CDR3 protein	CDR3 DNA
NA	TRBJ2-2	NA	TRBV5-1	CASSPGTSNTGELFF	TGCGCCAGCAGCCCCGGGACTTCGAACACCGGGGAGCTGTTTTTT
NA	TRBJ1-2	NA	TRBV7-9	CASSSQGSEGYGYTF	TGTGCCAGCAGCTCACAGGGAAGTGAGGGCTATGGCTACACCTTC
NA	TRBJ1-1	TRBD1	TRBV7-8	CASSLGGTGRIMNTEAFF	TGTGCCAGCAGCTTAGGCGGGACAGGGAGGATCATGAACACTGAAGCTTTCTTT
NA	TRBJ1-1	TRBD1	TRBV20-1	CSARRDREAFF	TGCAGTGCTCGGCGGGACAGGGAAGCTTTCTTT
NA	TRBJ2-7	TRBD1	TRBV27	CASSPWDRVYEQYF	TGTGCCAGCAGTCCCTGGGACAGGGTTTACGAGCAGTACTTC
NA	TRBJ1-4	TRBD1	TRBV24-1	CATSDPRQGKEVEKLFF	TGTGCCACCAGTGATCCTCGACAGGGGAAGGAAGTTGAAAAACTGTTTTTT
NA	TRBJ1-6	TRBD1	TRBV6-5	CASSPGTGGGSPLHF	TGTGCCAGCAGTCCCGGGACAGGGGGTGGTTCACCCCTCCACTTT
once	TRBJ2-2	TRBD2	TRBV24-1	CATTTSEINTGELFF	TGTGCCACCACCACTAGCGAGATAAACACCGGGGAGCTGTTTTTT
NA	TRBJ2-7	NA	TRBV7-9	CASSPGGVQYF	TGTGCCAGCAGCCCAGGAGGGGTACAGTACTTC
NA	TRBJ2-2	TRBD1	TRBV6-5	CASSGGQGATGELFF	TGTGCCAGCAGCGGCGGTCAGGGGGCGACCGGGGAGCTGTTTTTT
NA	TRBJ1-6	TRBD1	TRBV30	CAWGRTGGNSPLHF	TGTGCCTGGGGACGGACAGGGGGGAATTCACCCCTCCACTTT
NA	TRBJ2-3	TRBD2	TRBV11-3	CASSLALLATDTQYF	TGTGCCAGCAGCTTAGCCTTACTAGCGACAGATACGCAGTATTTT
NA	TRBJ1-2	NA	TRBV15	CATSRDLGGSGYTF	TGTGCCACCAGCAGAGATTTGGGAGGGTCCGGCTACACCTTC
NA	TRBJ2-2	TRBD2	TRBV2	CAWKRDMPNTGELFF	TGTGCCTGGAAGCGGGATATGCCGAACACCGGGGAGCTGTTTTTT
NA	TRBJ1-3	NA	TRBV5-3	CARSLAGKGGGGEGECNTIYF	TGTGCCAGAAGCTTGGCCGGGAAAGGAGGGGGAGGGGAAGGGGAGTGCAACACCATATATTTT
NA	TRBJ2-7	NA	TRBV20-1	CSAWTAYEQYF	TGCAGTGCTTGGACAGCCTACGAGCAGTACTTC
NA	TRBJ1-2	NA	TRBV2	CASSADSRANYGYTF	TGTGCCAGCAGTGCCGACAGTAGGGCCAACTATGGCTACACCTTC
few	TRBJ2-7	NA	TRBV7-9	CASSLDSRYEQYF	TGTGCCAGCAGCTTAGACAGCCGGTACGAGCAGTACTTC
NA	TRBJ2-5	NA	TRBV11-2	CASSFQGFREETQYF	TGTGCCAGCAGCTTCCAGGGCTTCCGGGAAGAGACCCAGTACTTC
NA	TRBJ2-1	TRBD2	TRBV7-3	CASSLIAGGPNEQFF	TGTGCCAGCAGCTTAATTGCGGGGGGGCCTAATGAGCAGTTCTTC
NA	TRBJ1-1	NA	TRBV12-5	CASGLDGGNTEAFF	TGTGCTAGTGGTTTGGACGGGGGGAACACTGAAGCTTTCTTT
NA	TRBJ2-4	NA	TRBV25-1	CASSETVKNIQYF	TGTGCCAGCAGTGAGACAGTTAAAAACATTCAGTACTTC
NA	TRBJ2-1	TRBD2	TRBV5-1	CASSVTSQIYNEQFF	TGCGCCAGCAGTGTGACTAGCCAAATTTACAATGAGCAGTTCTTC
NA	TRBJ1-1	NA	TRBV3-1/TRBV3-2	CASSQQGGVTEAFF	TGTGCCAGCAGCCAACAGGGAGGAGTCACTGAAGCTTTCTTT
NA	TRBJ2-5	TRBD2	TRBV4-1	CASSQSRGGDPQYF	TGCGCCAGCAGCCAGAGTCGCGGGGGGGACCCACAGTACTTC
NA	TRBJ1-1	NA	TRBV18	CASSPLIGGTEAFF	TGTGCCAGCTCACCATTAATCGGGGGCACTGAAGCTTTCTTT
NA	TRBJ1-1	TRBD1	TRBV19	CASSIRTGGSSAFF	TGTGCCAGTAGTATTAGGACAGGGGGTTCCTCCGCTTTCTTT
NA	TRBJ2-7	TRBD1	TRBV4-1	CASSHRGQGSYEQYF	TGCGCCAGCAGCCACAGAGGACAGGGATCCTACGAGCAGTACTTC
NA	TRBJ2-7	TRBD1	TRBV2	CASSADRGRPEQYF	TGTGCCAGCAGCGCGGACAGGGGGCGCCCCGAGCAGTACTTC
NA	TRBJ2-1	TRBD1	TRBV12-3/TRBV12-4	CASSSDRGNEQFF	TGTGCCAGCAGTTCCGACAGGGGCAATGAGCAGTTCTTC
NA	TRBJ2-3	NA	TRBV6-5	CASTPSRTDTQYF	TGTGCCAGCACTCCCAGTCGCACAGATACGCAGTATTTT
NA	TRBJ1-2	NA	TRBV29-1	CSVEDGAGINYGYTF	TGCAGCGTTGAAGATGGGGCGGGAATCAACTATGGCTACACCTTC
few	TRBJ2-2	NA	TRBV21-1	CASSKGEVWTSGTSNTGELFF	TGTGCCAGCAGCAAAGGGGAAGTCTGGACTAGCGGGACCTCGAACACCGGGGAGCTGTTTTTT
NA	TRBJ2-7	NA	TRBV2	CASSDMEGSYEQYF	TGTGCCAGCAGTGATATGGAGGGGTCCTACGAGCAGTACTTC
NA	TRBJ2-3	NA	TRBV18	CASSGRDGAGSEDTQYF	TGTGCCAGCTCAGGAAGGGATGGTGCGGGCTCAGAAGATACGCAGTATTTT
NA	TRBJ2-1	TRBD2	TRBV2	CASSKNRGGYNEQFF	TGTGCCAGCAGCAAAAACCGGGGGGGCTACAATGAGCAGTTCTTC
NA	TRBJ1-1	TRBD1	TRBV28	CASSPGTGGTEAFF	TGTGCCAGCAGTCCGGGGACAGGGGGCACTGAAGCTTTCTTT
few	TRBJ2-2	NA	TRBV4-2	CASSQGGHTNTGELFF	TGTGCCAGCAGCCAAGGGGGACATACGAACACCGGGGAGCTGTTTTTT
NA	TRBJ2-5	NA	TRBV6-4	CASSDEKQETQYF	TGTGCCAGCAGTGACGAGAAACAAGAGACCCAGTACTTC
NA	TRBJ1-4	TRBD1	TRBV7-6	CASSPTRGRVEKLFF	TGTGCCAGCAGCCCGACCAGGGGGCGTGTTGAAAAACTGTTTTTT
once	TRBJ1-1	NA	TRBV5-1	CASRGSSMNTEAFF	TGCGCCAGCAGGGGCAGCTCCATGAACACTGAAGCTTTCTTT
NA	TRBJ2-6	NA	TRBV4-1	CASSQPRTDYTGANVLTF	TGCGCCAGCAGCCAACCGCGGACAGACTATACTGGGGCCAACGTCCTGACTTTC
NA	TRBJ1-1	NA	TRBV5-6	CASSFTGDMNTEAFF	TGTGCCAGCAGCTTCACAGGCGACATGAACACTGAAGCTTTCTTT
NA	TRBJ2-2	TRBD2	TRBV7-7	CARRGETGELFF	TGTGCCCGACGGGGGGAGACCGGGGAGCTGTTTTTT
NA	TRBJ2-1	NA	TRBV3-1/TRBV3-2	CASSQAILRSLQQFF	TGTGCCAGCAGCCAAGCCATCCTGAGGTCTCTACAGCAGTTCTTC